The T cell receptor (beta chain) under discussion was sequenced for a study of blood T cell repertoires in COVID-19. Sequenced by immunoSEQ multiplex PCR; TCRdb stores in-frame clones only, minus some. In the table there are tens of thousands of clones, approximately 80% of which are singletons. The CDR3 spans 12 residues. Germline CDR1 SGHVS, CDR2 FNYEAQ. Trimming stripped 3 bases from V and 6 bases from J, with 6 bases between. The sequencing input was PBMCs or T cells enriched from blood (not recorded which). V and J are TRBV7-6 and TRBJ2-1; D is unresolved. This TCR was sampled from a woman aged 40 to 50 with acute COVID-19. The CDR3 bases are TGTGCCAGCAGCTTCCCCGGCAATGAGCAGTTCTTC. Translated: CASSFPGNEQFF.